Shown below are 12 T cell receptor beta chains from a single sample sequenced in a study of CD8 T cells in Susac syndrome. RNA in amounts of roughly 0.45 to 1 ug was reverse transcribed with random hexamers. TCRdb reprocessed the immunoSEQ multiplex PCR reads with MiXCR, giving one entry per CDR3 protein. The sample holds 150,000 to 200,000 distinct CDR3 sequences, over 85% seen once. Sequenced material: CD4+ T cells from PBMCs. The receptor source for this set is a human donor in good health.

The V and J genes are TRBV10-3 and TRBJ2-5; 8 positions match TRBD1. V shed 10 bases, J shed 1 base, and the junction held 14 bases outside the gene matches. The CDR3 has 16 residues. Germline V lookup: CDR1 ENHRY, CDR2 SYGVKD. The chain's CDR3 is CATTGNRDRFQETQYF. The CDR3 DNA follows: TGTGCCACCACCGGGAACCGGGACAGGTTCCAAGAGACCCAGTACTTC.

The rearrangement uses TRBV29-1 and TRBJ1-4; maybe TRBD1 (6 bases). CDR3 length: 16 residues. Germline V gene sequence: CDR1 SQVTM, CDR2 ANQGSEA. V was clipped by 5 bases and J by 0 bases, with 16 bases between them. The CDR3 coding sequence is TGCAGCGTTTACAGGGTAAAGGGATCAACTAATGAAAAACTGTTTTTT. This translates into CSVYRVKGSTNEKLFF.

The chain is built from TRBV29-1 and TRBJ2-5; D is possibly TRBD1 (5 bases). Germline CDR1 SQVTM, CDR2 ANQGSEA. With 4 bases removed from V and 2 bases from J, the gap between germline ends came to 20 bases. This CDR3 is 16 amino acids long. DNA for the CDR3: TGCAGCGTTGGAGTTGGTGGGGCCAGGCCACAAGAGACCCAGTACTTC. This encodes CSVGVGGARPQETQYF. The full variable domain, completed using reference TRBV29-1 and TRBJ2-5, is SAVISQKPSRDICQRGTSLTIQCQVDSQVTMMFWYRQQPGQSLTLIATANQGSEATYESGFVIDKFPISRPNLTFSTLTVSNMSPEDSSIYLCSVGVGGARPQETQYFGPGTRLLVL.

The chain carries TRBV5-4 and TRBJ2-2, with D uncertain. Trimming removed 2 bases from V and 3 bases from J, with 8 bases in between. Germline-derived CDR1 and CDR2 are SGHNT and YYREEE (reference sequence). This CDR3 contains 14 residues. The CDR3 coding sequence is TGTGCCAGCAGCTTAGGATGGGACACCGGGGAGCTGTTTTTT. It specifies CASSLGWDTGELFF.

The chain uses TRBV23-1 and TRBJ2-2, with a weak D call TRBD2 (5 bases). TRBV23-1 belongs to the ORF category, with a function that is uncertain. Trimming cost V 3 bases and J 7 bases, with 6 bases left between them. The CDR3 runs to 12 residues. CDR3 sequence: CASSHRGGELFF. The DNA of the CDR3 is TGCGCCAGCAGTCATCGGGGCGGGGAGCTGTTTTTT.

The rearrangement links TRBV4-2 to TRBJ1-5; D gene ambiguous. The CDR3 is 16 amino acids. Germline CDR1 LGHNA, CDR2 YNFKEQ. V lost 0 bases to trimming and J lost 3 bases, with 12 bases between them. The CDR3: CASSQEGRAANQPQHF. The CDR3 nucleotides are TGTGCCAGCAGCCAAGAAGGGAGGGCAGCCAATCAGCCCCAGCATTTT.

The chain has TRBV12-3 or TRBV12-4 and TRBJ2-1; 7 bases agree with TRBD1. The CDR3 has 12 residues. V lost 5 bases to trimming and J lost 9 bases; unmatched junction nucleotides: 4. CDR3 nucleotide sequence: TGTGCCAGCAGTGTCACAGGGGTTGAGCAGTTCTTC. This codes for CASSVTGVEQFF.

The rearrangement links TRBV9 to TRBJ1-2, with a tentative D call TRBD1 (5 bases). CDR1 is SGDLS, CDR2 YYNGEE, per germline. This CDR3 contains 14 residues. Trimming cost V 3 bases and J 5 bases, with 14 bases left between them. CDR3 sequence reads: CASSAPSGGYGYTF. CDR3 nucleotides: TGTGCCAGCAGCGCCCCATCCGGGGGGTATGGCTACACCTTC. The variable domain in full, completed from reference TRBV9 and TRBJ1-2, reads DSGVTQTPKHLITATGQRVTLRCSPRSGDLSVYWYQQSLDQGLQFLIQYYNGEERAKGNILERFSAQQFPDLHSELNLSSLELGDSALYFCASSAPSGGYGYTFGSGTRLTVV.

The V gene is TRBV7-3, the J gene TRBJ1-1; TRBD1 matches at 11 bases. J gave up 4 bases and V 5 bases, and 6 bases lay outside the gene matches. Germline V gene data show CDR1 as SGHTA and CDR2 as FQGTGA. This CDR3 is 15 amino acids long. CDR3 protein: CASSIDGQGATEAFF. CDR3 sequence (DNA): TGTGCCAGCAGCATCGACGGACAGGGGGCCACTGAAGCTTTCTTT.

This chain uses TRBV29-1 with TRBJ1-4; TRBD1 is a possible D gene (5 bases). The CDR3 sequence is 12 residues long. Germline CDR1 SQVTM, CDR2 ANQGSEA. V lost 5 bases and J 6 bases, leaving 10 bases between the germline ends. The CDR3 region is CSVWQGDEKLFF. Here the CDR3 DNA reads TGCAGCGTTTGGCAGGGTGATGAAAAACTGTTTTTT.

A single count supports this clonotype. This chain links TRBV3-1 with TRBJ1-1; 9 nucleotides align to TRBD1. Trimming at V came to 0 bases and at J to 1 base, leaving 12 bases not matched to a gene. The CDR3 has 19 residues. CDR1 is LGHDT, CDR2 YNNKEL, per germline (reference sequence). The DNA for the CDR3 is TGTGCCAGCAGCCAAGATAGAGGACAGGGGAGGTATGCGAACACTGAAGCTTTCTTT. Protein: CASSQDRGQGRYANTEAFF.

The chain has TRBV29-1 and TRBJ2-7; 9 bases match TRBD1. Losses at the gene ends were 4 bases for V and 5 bases for J; bases not matched to a gene: 3. CDR1 is SQVTM, CDR2 ANQGSEA, per germline. CDR3 length equals 12 residues. The CDR3, as DNA: TGCAGCGTTGGTGGGACAGGGCACGAGCAGTACTTC. Residues: CSVGGTGHEQYF.